This T cell receptor beta chain appears in the sequencing data of a study of blood T cell repertoires in COVID-19. Study-level background: The United States, Italy and Spain provided the acute and convalescent COVID-19 samples. Nucleic acid was either cDNA or gDNA, and it came from T cells, B-cell-depleted T cells, or PBMCs.

Looked up from germline, CDR1 is KGHSH and CDR2 is LQKENI. The CDR3 is made up of 16 amino acids. V lost 5 bases and J lost 2, with 15 bases in between. Under the authors' procedure: Amplification of reference gene primers provided the estimated nucleated cell counts. TCRdb's table, derived via immunoSEQ multiplex PCR, lists solely in-frame clones and lacks some. D and trimming were read from the DNA, whereas the V and J calls and clone size are those reported in that table. The sample lists tens of thousands of clones, 90% occurring once. The chain carries TRBV18 and TRBJ2-2; D is possibly TRBD2 (6 bases). This receptor was obtained from a man in his sixties with active or convalescent COVID-19. The sample consisted of peripheral blood. CDR3 in amino acids: CASSSNPGGNTGELFF. CDR3 in DNA: TGTGCCAGCTCATCGAACCCCGGGGGAAACACCGGGGAGCTGTTTTTT.